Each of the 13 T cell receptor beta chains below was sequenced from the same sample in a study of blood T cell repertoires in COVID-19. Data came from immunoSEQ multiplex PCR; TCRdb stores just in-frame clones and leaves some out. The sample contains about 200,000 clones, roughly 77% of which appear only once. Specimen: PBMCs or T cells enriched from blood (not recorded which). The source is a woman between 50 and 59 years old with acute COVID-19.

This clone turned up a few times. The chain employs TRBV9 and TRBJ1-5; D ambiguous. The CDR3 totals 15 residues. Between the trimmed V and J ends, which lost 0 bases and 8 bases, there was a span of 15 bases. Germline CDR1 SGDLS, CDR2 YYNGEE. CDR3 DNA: TGTGCCAGCAGCGTAGGTGAAGCCTCCGAGGAGCCCCAGCATTTT. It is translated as CASSVGEASEEPQHF. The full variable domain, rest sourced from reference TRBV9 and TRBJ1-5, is DSGVTQTPKHLITATGQRVTLRCSPRSGDLSVYWYQQSLDQGLQFLIQYYNGEERAKGNILERFSAQQFPDLHSELNLSSLELGDSALYFCASSVGEASEEPQHFGDGTRLSIL.

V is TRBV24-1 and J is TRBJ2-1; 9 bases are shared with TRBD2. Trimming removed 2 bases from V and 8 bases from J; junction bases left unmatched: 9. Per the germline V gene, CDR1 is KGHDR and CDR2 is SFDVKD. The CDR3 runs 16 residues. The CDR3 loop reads CATSDSGTSNSDEQFF. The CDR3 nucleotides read TGTGCCACCAGTGATTCCGGGACTAGCAATTCCGATGAGCAGTTCTTC.

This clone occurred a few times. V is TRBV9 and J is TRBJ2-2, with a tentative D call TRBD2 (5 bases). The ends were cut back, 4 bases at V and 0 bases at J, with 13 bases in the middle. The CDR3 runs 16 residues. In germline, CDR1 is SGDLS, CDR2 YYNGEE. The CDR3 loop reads CASSPLSGANTGELFF. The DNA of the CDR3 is TGTGCCAGCAGCCCCTTGAGCGGCGCGAACACCGGGGAGCTGTTTTTT.

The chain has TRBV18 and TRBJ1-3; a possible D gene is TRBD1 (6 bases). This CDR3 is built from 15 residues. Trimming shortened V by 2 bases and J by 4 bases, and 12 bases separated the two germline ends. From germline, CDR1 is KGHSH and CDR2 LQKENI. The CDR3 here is CASSPAAGVGNTIYF. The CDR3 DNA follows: TGTGCCAGCTCACCAGCGGCAGGGGTCGGAAACACCATATATTTT.

The CDR3 loop is CASSLRPQGDSPLHF. CDR3 bases: TGTGCCAGCAGCTTACGGCCTCAGGGGGATTCACCCCTCCACTTT. J is TRBJ1-6 and V is TRBV7-8, with 7 bases fitting TRBD1. Germline V gene data show CDR1 as SGHVS and CDR2 as FQNEAQ. Unmatched junction bases numbered 6, after V lost 2 bases and J lost 8 bases. This CDR3 has 15 residues.

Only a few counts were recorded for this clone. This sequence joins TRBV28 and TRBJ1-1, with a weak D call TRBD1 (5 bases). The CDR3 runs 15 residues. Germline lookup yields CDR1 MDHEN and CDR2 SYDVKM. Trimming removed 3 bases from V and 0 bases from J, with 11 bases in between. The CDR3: CASSFGRALNTEAFF. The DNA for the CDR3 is TGTGCCAGCAGTTTCGGCAGGGCTTTGAACACTGAAGCTTTCTTT.

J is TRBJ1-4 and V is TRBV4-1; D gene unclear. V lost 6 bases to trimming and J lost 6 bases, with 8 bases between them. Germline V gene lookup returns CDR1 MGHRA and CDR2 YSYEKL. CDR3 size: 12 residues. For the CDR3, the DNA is TGCGCCAGCAGGTCCCAGGATGAAAAACTGTTTTTT. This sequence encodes CASRSQDEKLFF.

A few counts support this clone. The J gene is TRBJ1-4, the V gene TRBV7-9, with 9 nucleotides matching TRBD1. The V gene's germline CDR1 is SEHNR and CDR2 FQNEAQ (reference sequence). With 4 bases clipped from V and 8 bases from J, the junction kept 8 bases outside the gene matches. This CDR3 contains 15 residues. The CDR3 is CASSSRDREVEKLFF. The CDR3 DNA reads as TGTGCCAGCAGCTCTAGGGACAGGGAGGTGGAAAAACTGTTTTTT. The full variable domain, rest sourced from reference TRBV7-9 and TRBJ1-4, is DTGVSQNPRHKITKRGQNVTFRCDPISEHNRLYWYRQTLGQGPEFLTYFQNEAQLEKSRLLSDRFSAERPKGSFSTLEIQRTEQGDSAMYLCASSSRDREVEKLFFGSGTQLSVL.

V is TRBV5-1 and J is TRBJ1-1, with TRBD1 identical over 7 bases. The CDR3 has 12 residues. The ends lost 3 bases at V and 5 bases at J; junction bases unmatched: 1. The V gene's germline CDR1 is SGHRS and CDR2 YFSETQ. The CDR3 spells CASSSTGTEAFF. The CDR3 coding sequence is TGCGCCAGCAGCTCGACAGGGACTGAAGCTTTCTTT. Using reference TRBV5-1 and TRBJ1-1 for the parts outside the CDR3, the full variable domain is KAGVTQTPRYLIKTRGQQVTLSCSPISGHRSVSWYQQTPGQGLQFLFEYFSETQRNKGNFPGRFSGRQFSNSRSEMNVSTLELGDSALYLCASSSTGTEAFFGQGTRLTVV.

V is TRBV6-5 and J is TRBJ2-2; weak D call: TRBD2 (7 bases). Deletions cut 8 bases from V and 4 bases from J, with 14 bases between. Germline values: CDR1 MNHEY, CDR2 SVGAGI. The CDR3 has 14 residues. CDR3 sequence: CASVGGAGTGELFF. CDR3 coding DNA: TGTGCCAGCGTTGGGGGGGCCGGCACCGGGGAGCTGTTTTTT.

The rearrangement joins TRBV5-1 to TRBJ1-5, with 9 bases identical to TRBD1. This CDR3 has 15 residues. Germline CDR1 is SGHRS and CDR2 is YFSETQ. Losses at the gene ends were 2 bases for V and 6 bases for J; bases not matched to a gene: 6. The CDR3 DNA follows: TGCGCCAGCAGCTTCGGGACAGGGAGGGGTCAGCCCCAGCATTTT. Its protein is CASSFGTGRGQPQHF.

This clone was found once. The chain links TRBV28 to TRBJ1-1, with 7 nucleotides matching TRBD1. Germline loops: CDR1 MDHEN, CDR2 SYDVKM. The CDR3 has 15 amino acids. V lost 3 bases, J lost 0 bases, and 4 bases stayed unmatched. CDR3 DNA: TGTGCCAGCAGTTTGTCGACAGGGCTGAACACTGAAGCTTTCTTT. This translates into CASSLSTGLNTEAFF.

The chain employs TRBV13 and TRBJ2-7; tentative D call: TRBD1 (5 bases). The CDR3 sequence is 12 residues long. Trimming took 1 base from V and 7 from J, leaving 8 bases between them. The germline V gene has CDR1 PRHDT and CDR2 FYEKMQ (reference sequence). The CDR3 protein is CASSLAAGEQYV. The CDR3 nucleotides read TGTGCCAGCAGCTTAGCTGCAGGGGAGCAGTACGTC.